This entry concerns a single T cell receptor beta chain. Its matching antigen is unknown. The sample is drawn from a study of shared clonotypes between healthy human individuals. Study at large: Those who served as donors were a couple of women and three men between the ages of 18 and 49. Per donor, CD8 memory used one plate, CD8 naive used two, CD4 memory used three and CD4 naive used three.

Study-wide findings and caveats: Sampling covered blood only; tissue repertoires likely differ.

Profiling relied on immunoSEQ multiplex PCR, and the TCRdb table lists in-frame clones only, not all of them. This sample has some 300,000 clones, with about 73% found just once. Sequencing used memory CD4+ T cells sorted from blood. As for subset: CD45RA-negative fraction. The clonotype comes from a man younger than 40 in good health.

CDR3 region: CASSLRRERSYEQYF. The DNA of the CDR3 is TGTGCCAGCAGCTTACGGCGGGAGCGTTCCTACGAGCAGTACTTC. V gene TRBV7-8 combines with J gene TRBJ2-7, with 7 bases identical to TRBD2. Germline V gene sequence: CDR1 SGHVS, CDR2 FQNEAQ. V shed 2 bases and J 1 base; nucleotides not matched to a gene: 5. The length of the CDR3 is 15 residues.